This T cell receptor beta chain was obtained from a study of PD-L1 blockade in urothelial cancer (dated by TCRdb to 2015 to 2018). For the study in its entirety: Every patient began therapy in about 2014 and was given atezolizumab 1,200 mg intravenously every 3 weeks. About 90% of the 29 patients were identified as males with urothelial cancer of bladder origin, and a prior smoking history was reported by 18 of 29 patients. An ECOG performance status of 0 or 1 was recorded for the patients, and 0 to 3 prior chemotherapy regimens had been received by the patients. Blood samples were analyzed at 3 weeks after treatment start (second dose) and at 6 weeks after treatment start. Blood samples gave a median of about 130,000 T cells and tens of thousands of unique TCRs, with a median clonality of about 0.078. The study was an exploratory multi-omic analysis of somatic, immune and clinical correlates of response to PD-L1 blockade with atezolizumab in urothelial cancer. Pretreatment tumor samples, along with matched peripheral blood serially collected before and after atezolizumab treatment, were subjected to TCR sequencing. Durable clinical benefit meant progression-free survival longer than 6 months, and TCR features were also tested against progression-free and overall survival. In the same patients, pretreatment tumors underwent whole exome sequencing and RNA sequencing in addition to TCR sequencing. Nine patients reached durable clinical benefit, while roughly 22 patients did not. Twenty-nine patients had pretreatment blood TCR-seq, around 24 had at least one posttreatment blood collection, and around 24 had tumor TCR-seq. Broad study findings and their caveats: Because the sample size was small (n ≈ 27) and many exploratory analyses were performed, the results are intended to be hypothesis-generating. At 3 weeks after the start of treatment, tumor-associated TCR clones in peripheral blood had expanded more in patients with durable benefit (n ≈ 20, p = 0.022). Improved progression-free and overall survival was found to be associated with pretreatment peripheral blood TCR clonality below the median.

The cohort included under 35 patients with locally advanced or metastatic urothelial carcinoma who were treated at Memorial Sloan Kettering on a trial protocol. Peripheral blood mononuclear cells were collected from each patient pretreatment and during treatment, giving between 1 and 8 total time points per patient. The Qiagen DNeasy Blood extraction kit was used to purify genomic DNA from total PBMCs and tumor samples. PBMCs were collected pretreatment and during treatment and were isolated and stored as previously described. Synthetic TCR analog templates were spiked into each PCR to estimate absolute template abundance from read counts. Using the immunoSEQ assay, TCRbeta CDR3 regions were amplified from genomic DNA with bias-controlled V and J gene primers. Rearranged TCRbeta segments were sequenced at approximately 20X coverage. As for how the authors treated the data: Clustering was used to correct sequencing errors, and CDR3s were annotated against IMGT to assign V, D and J genes. Downstream analyses used only productive TCRbeta rearrangements, leaving out any out-of-frame or stop-codon sequences. Clonality was calculated as one minus the Shannon entropy normalized by the log of the number of unique productive sequences. Fisher's exact test with Benjamini-Hochberg correction, at a threshold of adjusted p below 0.01, was used to find clones that differed between time points or between blood and tumor. The source is immuneACCESS, and TCRdb retained only in-frame sequences with V and J called. Part of the clones is not carried over; for the studies checked, unresolved V genes explain less than half of this, and the remainder is unexplained. That table supplies the V and J calls and clone size; D and trimming were determined from the DNA. The sample table shows some 80,000 clones, and 75% to 90% are seen once. The biggest ten clones account for more than 5.5% of the sample.

About this clone: No cognate antigen has been identified for it. No base quality information exists; no much larger clone differs at one position.

Material: PBMCs, obtained around atezolizumab (anti-PD-L1) treatment. The sequence derives from a woman in her seventies with urothelial cancer.

CDR3 region: CASSQNLESYEQYF. At the DNA level, the sequence is TGTGCCAGCAGCCAAAATCTAGAATCCTACGAGCAGTACTTC. The receptor chain draws on TRBV5-4 and TRBJ2-7; too little of a D gene remains to name it. From the cysteine through the phenylalanine, the CDR3 covers 14 amino acids. The kept DNA is CDR3 alone, 42 bases in frame from the first base. V lost 4 bases and J lost 1 base; the stretch between them is 12 bases long. Reading the germline V gene (reference sequence) gives CDR1 SGHNT and CDR2 YYREEE.